The 31 T cell receptor beta chains below were found in one sample sequenced in a study of blood T cells in healthy people across ages. A second 7 to 11 cycle PCR used barcoded and J-beta primers. TCRdb re-called the 5' RACE reads through MiXCR, storing one row per CDR3 protein. The table has about 560,000 distinct CDR3 sequences, roughly a quarter seen once. The sample also formed part of further work on T cells of mothers and their children.

Sequencing was performed on blood. Source of these receptors: a boy younger than 10 in good health.

This clonotype was seen only a few times. The genes are TRBV27 and TRBJ2-5, with D possibly matching TRBD2 (5 bases). TRBJ2-7 matches the DNA end more closely, so the J call is doubtful. Germline V gene data show CDR1 as MNHEY and CDR2 as SMNVEV (reference sequence). The length of the CDR3 is 14 residues. The CDR3 coding sequence is TGTGCCAGCAGGGGAGTAAGTATGGGCTACGAGCAGTACTTC. This encodes CASRGVSMGYEQYF.

This chain uses TRBV7-9 with TRBJ1-1; possibly TRBD1 for D (6 bases). The CDR3 is 15 amino acids. Germline values: CDR1 SEHNR, CDR2 FQNEAQ (reference sequence). V was shortened by 3 bases and J by 1 base, with 12 bases between the two germline ends. The CDR3 coding sequence is TGTGCCAGCAGCTTCGGAGGGGGAAGGAACACTGAAGCTTTCTTT. Translated: CASSFGGGRNTEAFF.

This clonotype has a count of ten or more. The V and J genes are TRBV9 and TRBJ2-5, with D uncertain. Trimming pared 2 bases from V and 5 bases from J, leaving 10 bases between. The germline gives CDR1 SGDLS, CDR2 YYNGEE. The CDR3 is 13 amino acids. The CDR3 is CASSVYPTETQYF. The CDR3 coding sequence is TGTGCCAGCAGCGTGTACCCCACGGAGACCCAGTACTTC.

The chain carries TRBV20-1 and TRBJ2-5; D not resolved. Germline V gene data show CDR1 as DFQATT and CDR2 as SNEGSKA (reference sequence). The CDR3 has 13 amino acids. With 6 bases removed from V and 2 bases from J, the gap between germline ends came to 13 bases. The CDR3: CSAPKGPQETQYF. CDR3 bases: TGCAGTGCACCCAAGGGCCCGCAAGAGACCCAGTACTTC.

This clonotype was counted between two and nine times. The genes are TRBV5-1 and TRBJ2-7, with a possible D match to TRBD1 (6 bases). Per the germline V gene, CDR1 is SGHRS and CDR2 is YFSETQ. This CDR3 spans 15 amino acids. V shed 4 bases and J shed 4 bases, with 18 bases lying between them. As DNA, the CDR3 is TGCGCCAGCAGCCTAACACCGGGACAACGATACGAGCAGTACTTC. Translated, it gives CASSLTPGQRYEQYF.

Only a few counts were recorded for this clonotype. This chain joins TRBV25-1 and TRBJ1-4; D ambiguous. V gave up 4 bases and J gave up 7 bases, with 16 bases separating them. Germline CDR1 is MGHDK and CDR2 is SYGVNS. The CDR3 contains 15 residues. The CDR3 reads CASSANGRAGEKLFF. DNA for the CDR3: TGTGCCAGCAGTGCAAATGGGCGGGCTGGTGAAAAACTGTTTTTT. Based on the CDR3 plus reference TRBV25-1 and TRBJ1-4, the full variable domain is EADIYQTPRYLVIGTGKKITLECSQTMGHDKMYWYQQDPGMELHLIHYSYGVNSTEKGDLSSESTVSRIRTEHFPLTLESARPSHTSQYLCASSANGRAGEKLFFGSGTQLSVL.

There are a few counts of this clonotype. The rearrangement links TRBV15 to TRBJ2-5, with D tentatively TRBD2 (6 bases). V gave up 0 bases and J gave up 2 bases, with 16 bases separating them. Germline-derived CDR1 and CDR2 are LNHNV and YYDKDF (reference sequence). There are 17 residues in the CDR3. The CDR3 DNA sequence: TGTGCCACCAGCAGAGATCTCTTAGGGACTTCACAAGAGACCCAGTACTTC. This translates into CATSRDLLGTSQETQYF.

This chain links TRBV3-1 with TRBJ2-1; 10 bases align to TRBD2. The CDR3 covers 13 residues. Germline values: CDR1 LGHDT, CDR2 YNNKEL (reference sequence). The V and J ends lost 5 bases and 8 bases, in that order; junction bases with no gene match: 3. CDR3 bases: TGTGCCAGCAGCGCTAGCGGGAGAGATGAGCAGTTCTTC. Residues: CASSASGRDEQFF.

The V and J genes are TRBV11-2 and TRBJ2-1, with TRBD1 matching 8 bases. Germline loops: CDR1 SGHAT, CDR2 FQNNGV. The V and J ends lost 1 base and 3 bases, in that order; junction bases with no gene match: 14. The CDR3 extends over 19 amino acids. The CDR3 nucleotides read TGTGCCAGCAGCTTAGTAGGAGACAGGGGAACCGCTAGCTACAATGAGCAGTTCTTC. Translating it yields CASSLVGDRGTASYNEQFF.

In this sample, this clonotype turned up a few times. V and J are TRBV6-1 and TRBJ2-6; no reliable D call. Germline V gene sequence: CDR1 MNHNS, CDR2 SASEGT. The CDR3 covers 15 residues. Trimming removed 2 bases at V and 0 bases at J, with 5 bases between. The CDR3 region is CASSESRSGANVLTF. In nucleotides, the CDR3 is TGTGCCAGCAGTGAATCGCGCTCTGGGGCCAACGTCCTGACTTTC.

This clonotype has more than one count but fewer than ten. The chain uses TRBV12-3 or TRBV12-4 and TRBJ2-2, with D perhaps TRBD1 (6 bases). Deletions cut 8 bases from V and 1 base from J, with 14 bases between. The CDR3 contains 15 residues. CDR3 bases: TGTGCCAGCGCCTGGCGCAGGGGGAACACCGGGGAGCTGTTTTTT. Translated, it gives CASAWRRGNTGELFF.

This clonotype showed up just once. The rearrangement links TRBV10-2 to TRBJ2-3; 9 nucleotides line up with TRBD2. The CDR3 is 14 amino acids. The V and J ends lost 7 bases and 2 bases, in that order; junction bases with no gene match: 4. CDR1 WSHSY and CDR2 SAAADI come from the germline V gene. CDR3 sequence (DNA): TGCGCCAGCACCCTAGCGGGGTTCACAGATACGCAGTATTTT. Amino acid sequence: CASTLAGFTDTQYF.

The rearrangement joins TRBV10-3 to TRBJ1-1; 7 nucleotides align to TRBD1. The V segment lost 3 bases and the J segment 6 bases; nucleotides outside the gene matches: 4. Germline loops: CDR1 ENHRY, CDR2 SYGVKD. There are 13 residues in the CDR3. In nucleotides, the CDR3 is TGTGCCATCAGTGAAAAGAGGGGGCCTGAAGCTTTCTTT. Its translation is CAISEKRGPEAFF.

This clonotype was detected only a few times. The CDR3 sequence is CASSPPTSGGTDTQYF. The CDR3 nucleotides read TGTGCCAGCAGTCCCCCGACTAGCGGGGGGACAGATACGCAGTATTTT. This chain connects TRBV27 to TRBJ2-3, with TRBD2 matching 13 bases. The CDR3 length is 16 residues. J was trimmed by 3 bases and V by 5 bases; bases with no gene match: 5. Germline loops: CDR1 MNHEY, CDR2 SMNVEV (reference sequence).

This clonotype came up a few times. The V gene is TRBV30, the J gene TRBJ2-7; the D gene is possibly TRBD2 (5 bases). V lost 0 bases and J lost 4, with 13 bases in between. Germline lookup yields CDR1 GTSNPN and CDR2 SVGIG (reference sequence). The CDR3 runs to 14 residues. The CDR3 bases are TGTGCCTGGAGTGTACTAGGCAGCCCTTACGAGCAGTACTTC. This translates into CAWSVLGSPYEQYF.

This chain uses TRBV2 with TRBJ2-5; no firm D call. The germline V gene has CDR1 SNHLY and CDR2 FYNNEI. This CDR3 has 13 amino acids. With 3 bases removed from V and 2 bases from J, the gap between germline ends came to 7 bases. The CDR3 DNA reads TGTGCCAGCAGTGAGTCACAGCAAGAGACCCAGTACTTC. Protein: CASSESQQETQYF.

V gene TRBV7-2 combines with J gene TRBJ1-1; D may be TRBD1 (6 bases). Germline V gene data show CDR1 as SGHTA and CDR2 as FQGNSA. V was trimmed by 0 bases and J by 0 bases, leaving 8 bases between them. The CDR3 has 15 amino acids. As DNA, the CDR3 is TGTGCCAGCAGCTTAGCCTCAGGGGTGAACACTGAAGCTTTCTTT. This translates into CASSLASGVNTEAFF.

This clonotype was counted between two and nine times. V is TRBV4-1 and J is TRBJ2-7; D uncertain. CDR1 and CDR2 from the germline V gene are MGHRA and YSYEKL. V dropped 1 base and J dropped 3 bases, with 10 bases sitting between them. The CDR3 runs to 14 residues. The CDR3 region is CASSQAGSVYEQYF. For the CDR3, the DNA is TGCGCCAGCAGCCAAGCCGGGTCCGTCTACGAGCAGTACTTC.

The CDR3 is CSAIYDRHYEQYF. In DNA, the CDR3 is TGCAGTGCTATCTATGACAGGCACTACGAGCAGTACTTC. The chain employs TRBV20-1 and TRBJ2-7; D possibly corresponds to TRBD1 (6 bases). The CDR3 totals 13 residues. V lost 4 bases, J lost 3 bases, and 13 bases lay in between. Germline V gives CDR1 DFQATT, CDR2 SNEGSKA (reference sequence).

The rearrangement uses TRBV5-6 and TRBJ2-1, with D unclear. Per germline, CDR1 SGHDT and CDR2 YYEEEE. Trimming shortened V by 0 bases and J by 0 bases, and 13 bases separated the two germline ends. This CDR3 spans 17 amino acids. The CDR3 nucleotides read TGTGCCAGCAGCTTGGGGCGGCAAATCCTCTCCTACAATGAGCAGTTCTTC. Protein sequence: CASSLGRQILSYNEQFF.

The chain has TRBV19 and TRBJ2-1; D gene unclear. V lost 7 bases, J lost 4 bases, and 8 bases lay in between. Germline V CDR1 and CDR2: LNHDA, SQIVND (reference sequence). The CDR3 runs 12 residues. CDR3 loop: CASKGAYNEQFF. The CDR3 region has the DNA TGTGCCAGTAAGGGCGCATACAATGAGCAGTTCTTC.

Only one count was recorded for this clonotype. The chain recombines TRBV7-2 with TRBJ2-6; D might be TRBD2 (5 bases). CDR1 is SGHTA and CDR2 is FQGNSA in the germline V gene. The CDR3 runs to 17 residues. Trimming shortened V by 3 bases and J by 0 bases, and 12 bases separated the two germline ends. Here the CDR3 DNA reads TGTGCCAGCAGCTTGGGAGCGCCTAGCTCTGGGGCCAACGTCCTGACTTTC. This translates into CASSLGAPSSGANVLTF.

This clonotype was recorded only once. The chain couples TRBV6-5 to TRBJ2-5; D uncertain. This CDR3 is built from 11 residues. Germline CDR1 reads MNHEY; CDR2 reads SVGAGI. The V end lost 7 bases, the J end lost 5 bases, and 8 bases lay between the germline ends. This chain's CDR3 is CASTQRETQYF. The CDR3 DNA reads as TGTGCCAGCACTCAACGGGAGACCCAGTACTTC.

The chain uses TRBV6-6 and TRBJ2-7; 9 bases fit TRBD1. The V segment lost 11 bases and the J segment 3 bases; nucleotides outside the gene matches: 5. The CDR3 has 12 amino acids. Per germline, CDR1 MNHNY and CDR2 SVGAGI (reference sequence). CDR3 sequence (DNA): TGTGCCTCCACAGGGGGCATCTACGAGCAGTACTTC. As protein: CASTGGIYEQYF.

This chain connects TRBV20-1 to TRBJ2-5; 7 positions match TRBD2. Germline loops: CDR1 DFQATT, CDR2 SNEGSKA (reference sequence). The CDR3 loop spans 12 amino acids. Trimming cost V 6 bases and J 9 bases; bases outside gene matches: 10. This CDR3 is CSASGLKMAQYF. The CDR3 bases are TGCAGTGCCTCGGGACTAAAGATGGCCCAGTACTTC.

About this clonotype itself: A much larger clone sits a single nucleotide away, making a read error possible. The chain employs TRBV21-1 and TRBJ2-7; TRBD2 is the table's D call, not checked against the DNA. TRBV21-1 is listed as a pseudogene. This CDR3 comprises 19 residues. CDR3 residues: CTSSKCQGEGFQRYYEQYF. The CDR3 nucleotides read TGTACCAGCAGCAAATGCCAAGGTGAGGGTTTCCAAAGGTACTACGAGCAGTACTTC.

The V call is TRBV20-1, the J call TRBJ2-1; tentatively, D is TRBD2 (5 bases). Germline V gene lookup returns CDR1 DFQATT and CDR2 SNEGSKA (reference sequence). The length of the CDR3 is 13 residues. Trimming took off 4 bases at V and 9 bases at J, with 16 bases between the two ends. The CDR3 bases are TGCAGTGCTATTACCGGGAAACGGGGTGAGCAGTTCTTC. Translating it yields CSAITGKRGEQFF.

The CDR3 nucleotides read TGTGCCAGCAGTCAAAATGGGGAGACCCAGTACTTC. Translation: CASSQNGETQYF. J is TRBJ2-5 and V is TRBV6-5; unclear D gene. The germline V gene has CDR1 MNHEY and CDR2 SVGAGI. The CDR3 contains 12 residues. The V gene lost 5 bases and the J gene lost 5 bases, with 9 bases spanning the gap.

This clonotype was counted between two and nine times. The chain has TRBV2 and TRBJ2-1; a weak D match, TRBD1 (5 bases). The assigned J gene may be wrong: the sequence end matches TRBJ2-7 better. The germline CDR1 and CDR2 sequences are SNHLY and FYNNEI. This CDR3 has 13 residues. CDR3 protein: CASSTAQGDEQYF. CDR3 bases: TGTGCCAGCAGCACGGCCCAGGGCGACGAGCAGTACTTC.

This clonotype was picked up a small number of times. The chain is built from TRBV5-1 and TRBJ2-3; TRBD1 matches 7 bases. Trimming took 4 bases from V and 2 from J; bases not matched to a gene: 7. Germline CDR1 is SGHRS and CDR2 is YFSETQ. The CDR3 spans 15 residues. The CDR3 region has the DNA TGCGCCAGCAGCACTGGGACAGCTACCACAGATACGCAGTATTTT. Amino acids: CASSTGTATTDTQYF. The variable domain in full, with the rest retrieved from reference TRBV5-1 and TRBJ2-3, is KAGVTQTPRYLIKTRGQQVTLSCSPISGHRSVSWYQQTPGQGLQFLFEYFSETQRNKGNFPGRFSGRQFSNSRSEMNVSTLELGDSALYLCASSTGTATTDTQYFGPGTRLTVL.

This clonotype was picked up a small number of times. The V gene is TRBV7-9, the J gene TRBJ2-6; no firm D call. V was clipped by 8 bases and J by 4 bases, with 12 bases between them. Germline V CDR1 and CDR2: SEHNR, FQNEAQ (reference sequence). The length of the CDR3 is 14 residues. CDR3 nucleotide sequence: TGTGCCAGCGGGTCCCTTTCGGGGGCCAACGTCCTGACTTTC. This encodes CASGSLSGANVLTF. Together with reference TRBV7-9 and TRBJ2-6, the CDR3 gives the full variable domain: DTGVSQNPRHKITKRGQNVTFRCDPISEHNRLYWYRQTLGQGPEFLTYFQNEAQLEKSRLLSDRFSAERPKGSFSTLEIQRTEQGDSAMYLCASGSLSGANVLTFGAGSRLTVL.